Following are 23 T cell receptor beta chains from one sample sequenced in a study of blood T cell repertoires in COVID-19. Data came from immunoSEQ multiplex PCR; TCRdb stores just in-frame clones and leaves some out. The sample holds approximately 230,000 clones; more than 85% are singletons and the top ten take approximately 4.1%. The sequencing input was PBMCs or T cells enriched from blood (not recorded which). The receptor source for this set is a woman in her 30s who had recovered from COVID-19.

This clone was picked up one time. The V and J genes are TRBV7-3 and TRBJ2-7, with a tentative D call TRBD2 (6 bases). Between the trimmed V and J ends, which lost 5 bases and 2 bases, there was a span of 19 bases. This CDR3 is built from 16 residues. Germline CDR1 and CDR2: SGHTA and FQGTGA. CDR3 amino acids: CASSPTGTSVTYEQYF. The CDR3 region has the DNA TGTGCCAGCAGCCCTACCGGGACTTCAGTGACCTACGAGCAGTACTTC.

The chain carries TRBV9 and TRBJ1-6, with a weak D call TRBD1 (5 bases). Deletions cut 3 bases from V and 7 bases from J, with 11 bases between. Germline V lookup: CDR1 SGDLS, CDR2 YYNGEE. The CDR3 is 14 amino acids. The CDR3 DNA follows: TGTGCCAGCAGCGCATGGGGGGGGAATTCACCCCTCCACTTT. This codes for CASSAWGGNSPLHF.

The genes are TRBV10-3 and TRBJ2-5; 9 bases line up with TRBD1. The CDR3 totals 15 residues. CDR1 and CDR2 from the germline V gene are ENHRY and SYGVKD. With 5 bases clipped from V and 5 bases from J, the junction kept 9 bases outside the gene matches. The CDR3 is CAISTEQGAVETQYF. CDR3 DNA: TGTGCCATCAGTACAGAACAGGGGGCGGTGGAGACCCAGTACTTC.

V usage is TRBV7-7 and J usage is TRBJ1-4; 8 nucleotides agree with TRBD1. CDR1 is SSHAT and CDR2 is FNYEAQ in the germline V gene (reference sequence). This CDR3 has 11 residues. The CDR3 nucleotides are TGTGCTAGCGGACAGGGTGAAAAACTGTTTTTT. This gives the protein CASGQGEKLFF.

This rearrangement joins TRBV5-1 to TRBJ2-7, with 8 bases that match TRBD2. The V and J ends lost 0 bases and 7 bases, in that order; junction bases with no gene match: 18. The CDR3 loop spans 18 amino acids. Germline assignment: CDR1 SGHRS and CDR2 YFSETQ. The CDR3 sequence: CASSLAGGLESGGEEQYF. CDR3 bases: TGCGCCAGCAGCTTGGCCGGGGGACTAGAGTCGGGAGGAGAAGAGCAGTACTTC.

V usage is TRBV5-1 and J usage is TRBJ2-3; 7 nucleotides align to TRBD2. Germline V CDR1 and CDR2: SGHRS, YFSETQ. After removal of 5 bases from V and 1 base from J, the junction contained 4 bases not matched to a gene. The CDR3 covers 14 residues. The CDR3 here is CASSSTSGTDTQYF. CDR3 bases: TGCGCCAGCAGTAGCACTAGCGGCACAGATACGCAGTATTTT.

This clone showed up just a few times. This chain uses TRBV5-6 with TRBJ2-7; D unclear. Per germline, CDR1 SGHDT and CDR2 YYEEEE. The ends were cut back, 2 bases at V and 5 bases at J, with 14 bases in the middle. The length of the CDR3 is 14 residues. CDR3 residues: CASSFLGSTDEQYF. CDR3 nucleotides: TGTGCCAGCAGCTTCCTCGGGTCGACGGACGAGCAGTACTTC.

The chain couples TRBV7-9 to TRBJ2-1; TRBD1 might be the D (6 bases). Per germline, CDR1 SEHNR and CDR2 FQNEAQ (reference sequence). Trimming stripped 5 bases from V and 4 bases from J, with 15 bases between. The CDR3 consists of 15 residues. CDR3 loop: CASSPLQGSYNEQFF. The CDR3 bases are TGTGCCAGCAGCCCACTCCAGGGGTCGTACAATGAGCAGTTCTTC. The full variable domain, in which reference TRBV7-9 and TRBJ2-1 provide the parts outside the CDR3, is DTGVSQNPRHKITKRGQNVTFRCDPISEHNRLYWYRQTLGQGPEFLTYFQNEAQLEKSRLLSDRFSAERPKGSFSTLEIQRTEQGDSAMYLCASSPLQGSYNEQFFGPGTRLTVL.

The gene calls are TRBV9 and TRBJ1-6; maybe TRBD1 (6 bases). V was shortened by 4 bases and J by 7 bases, with 24 bases between the two germline ends. This CDR3 contains 18 residues. Germline assignment: CDR1 SGDLS and CDR2 YYNGEE. CDR3 DNA sequence: TGTGCCAGCAGCCCAGCTGAATGGGGGGGGGCGAACAATTCACCCCTCCACTTT. Protein product: CASSPAEWGGANNSPLHF.

This rearrangement joins TRBV7-2 to TRBJ2-7, with a weak D call TRBD2 (5 bases). The length of the CDR3 is 13 residues. The germline gives CDR1 SGHTA, CDR2 FQGNSA. The germline V and J ends were trimmed by 2 bases and 3 bases, with 8 bases remaining between them. CDR3 bases: TGTGCCAGCAGCTTAAAGCGGATCTACGAGCAGTACTTC. Translating it yields CASSLKRIYEQYF. The full variable domain, its missing parts supplied by reference TRBV7-2 and TRBJ2-7, is GAGVSQSPSNKVTEKGKDVELRCDPISGHTALYWYRQSLGQGLEFLIYFQGNSAPDKSGLPSDRFSAERTGGSVSTLTIQRTQQEDSAVYLCASSLKRIYEQYFGPGTRLTVT.

This sequence joins TRBV2 and TRBJ1-1; D is unclear. Germline V gives CDR1 SNHLY, CDR2 FYNNEI. V gave up 2 bases and J gave up 3 bases, with 10 bases separating them. CDR3 length: 14 residues. The CDR3 here is CASSEISGYTEAFF. CDR3 DNA sequence: TGTGCCAGCAGTGAAATTTCCGGTTACACTGAAGCTTTCTTT. The entire variable domain, with the rest obtained from reference TRBV2 and TRBJ1-1, is as follows: EPEVTQTPSHQVTQMGQEVILRCVPISNHLYFYWYRQILGQKVEFLVSFYNNEISEKSEIFDDQFSVERPDGSNFTLKIRSTKLEDSAMYFCASSEISGYTEAFFGQGTRLTVV.

This clone was detected once. V and J are TRBV28 and TRBJ2-7; 7 nucleotides agree with TRBD1. Germline V gene lookup returns CDR1 MDHEN and CDR2 SYDVKM. CDR3 size: 14 residues. V shed 10 bases and J 0 bases; nucleotides not matched to a gene: 9. The CDR3 nucleotides are TGTGCCACCTTAGACAGGGCCCTCTCCTACGAGCAGTACTTC. Translating it yields CATLDRALSYEQYF.

The chain couples TRBV7-2 to TRBJ2-7; a weak D match, TRBD2 (6 bases). From germline, CDR1 is SGHTA and CDR2 FQGNSA. Trimming pared 7 bases from V and 5 bases from J, leaving 18 bases between. This CDR3 is 14 amino acids long. The CDR3 coding sequence is TGTGCCAGCACCGTTTCCCTCGGGGGACACGAGCAGTACTTC. Its translation: CASTVSLGGHEQYF.

The chain has TRBV28 and TRBJ2-7, with TRBD1 as a possible D gene (6 bases). This CDR3 is 13 amino acids long. Trimming took off 1 base at V and 4 bases at J, with 8 bases between the two ends. CDR1 and CDR2 from the germline V gene are MDHEN and SYDVKM. Here the CDR3 reads CASSLFRGYEQYF. The CDR3 nucleotides are TGTGCCAGCAGTTTATTCAGGGGTTACGAGCAGTACTTC.

In DNA form, the CDR3 reads TGTGCCAGCAGCCTGGGGACAGGGTTACAAGAGACCCAGTACTTC. Translated, it gives CASSLGTGLQETQYF. The V gene is TRBV3-1 (or the pseudogene TRBV3-2), the J gene TRBJ2-5, with 9 bases aligning to TRBD1. The CDR3 is 15 residues long. Per germline, CDR1 LGHDT and CDR2 YNNKEL (reference sequence). V was clipped by 4 bases and J by 2 bases; unmatched bases: 5.

This chain uses TRBV19 with TRBJ2-7; D is unclear. This CDR3 spans 15 amino acids. Germline V gene lookup returns CDR1 LNHDA and CDR2 SQIVND (reference sequence). Trimming cost V 3 bases and J 0 bases, with 12 bases left between them. CDR3 nucleotide sequence: TGTGCCAGTAGTATTAGTCGCATGAACTCCTACGAGCAGTACTTC. It specifies CASSISRMNSYEQYF.

The sample holds one count of this clone. The chain carries TRBV11-3 and TRBJ2-1, with TRBD2 identical over 14 bases. The germline V gene has CDR1 SGHNT and CDR2 YENEEA. The CDR3 length is 18 residues. Trimming at V came to 5 bases and at J to 3 bases, leaving 9 bases not matched to a gene. CDR3 sequence (DNA): TGTGCCAGCAGCCCCGCGGAGGGACTAGCGGGAGTCTACAATGAGCAGTTCTTC. Residues: CASSPAEGLAGVYNEQFF.

Note on this clone: The sample holds other DNA sequences that translate to the same CDR3. The CDR3 region has the DNA TGTGCCAGCAGCCTGGGACTAGCGGGAGATACGCAGTATTTT. It specifies CASSLGLAGDTQYF. J is TRBJ2-3 and V is TRBV5-4, with TRBD2 matching 12 bases. The CDR3 contains 14 residues. Per the germline V gene, CDR1 is SGHNT and CDR2 is YYREEE (reference sequence). V lost 4 bases, J lost 5 bases, and 2 bases stayed unmatched.

V gene TRBV28 combines with J gene TRBJ1-5; D perhaps matches TRBD1 (6 bases). This CDR3 spans 14 amino acids. The germline gives CDR1 MDHEN, CDR2 SYDVKM. Trimming pared 10 bases from V and 4 bases from J, leaving 17 bases between. CDR3 bases: TGTGCCACGACGAGGGGGGGCCCTAATCAGCCCCAGCATTTT. It encodes CATTRGGPNQPQHF. The full variable domain, with the rest looked up from reference TRBV28 and TRBJ1-5, is DVKVTQSSRYLVKRTGEKVFLECVQDMDHENMFWYRQDPGLGLRLIYFSYDVKMKEKGDIPEGYSVSREKKERFSLILESASTNQTSMYLCATTRGGPNQPQHFGDGTRLSIL.

The chain couples TRBV2 to TRBJ2-7, with TRBD2 identical over 13 bases. Germline values: CDR1 SNHLY, CDR2 FYNNEI. The CDR3 totals 14 residues. The junction had 0 bases not matched to a gene; V was cut back by 4 bases and J by 3 bases. This chain's CDR3 is CASSGTSGSYEQYF. CDR3 nucleotides: TGTGCCAGCAGTGGGACTAGCGGGAGCTACGAGCAGTACTTC.

A single count supports this clone. The chain is built from TRBV7-3 and TRBJ1-1; 7 bases line up with TRBD1. Germline CDR1 is SGHTA and CDR2 is FQGTGA. V gave up 5 bases and J gave up 1 base; unmatched junction bases: 10. The CDR3 is 16 amino acids. The CDR3 bases are TGTGCCAGCAGCACGCAATCGGGACAGCCGAACACTGAAGCTTTCTTT. This codes for CASSTQSGQPNTEAFF.

The chain recombines TRBV6-5 with TRBJ2-7, with D perhaps matching TRBD1 (7 bases). The germline gives CDR1 MNHEY, CDR2 SVGAGI. CDR3 length equals 15 residues. With 4 bases removed from V and 4 bases from J, the gap between germline ends came to 17 bases. CDR3 loop: CASSFQTGRSYEQYF. DNA for the CDR3: TGTGCCAGCAGTTTTCAGACAGGGAGGTCGTACGAGCAGTACTTC.

V usage is TRBV18 and J usage is TRBJ1-5; no firm D call. This CDR3 is built from 16 residues. The germline V gene has CDR1 KGHSH and CDR2 LQKENI. Trimming took 4 bases from V and 7 from J, leaving 20 bases between them. CDR3 amino acids: CASSLTGEPLRQPQHF. CDR3 nucleotides: TGTGCCAGCTCACTAACCGGGGAGCCCTTGAGGCAGCCCCAGCATTTT.